This T cell receptor beta chain was obtained from a study of blood T cell repertoires in COVID-19 (dated by TCRdb to 2020 to 2022). About the full investigation: Samples from collaborators originated in the United States, Italy and Spain and spanned both the acute and convalescent phases of COVID-19. Deeply sampled blood TCRbeta repertoires from subjects exposed to, actively infected with, or recovered from COVID-19 were included in the dataset. The material from the prospective study consisted of cDNA or gDNA derived from T cells, B-cell-depleted T cells, or PBMCs. HLA class I and class II types, where available, came from metadata supplied by the sample provider rather than from assay-based typing. Sample metadata almost always included a de-identified subject ID, COVID-19 status, age in years and sex. The repertoires were made available in a free public database intended to serve as a resource for research on the immune response to SARS-CoV-2. The samples were drawn from two sources: the first 160 participants of the ongoing ImmuneRACE study, and 1,000 to 1,500 subjects contributed by 6 global collaborators. On the study overall, not on this receptor specifically: The quantity of clinical and demographic metadata differed by source and by participant and was supplied without curation.

As for this clone: Its cognate antigen has yet to be identified. No qualities accompany the bases; no much larger clone lies one base away.

Collaborating institutions collected whole blood in K2EDTA tubes following their own protocols. For TCRbeta analysis, collaborator samples were shipped as frozen whole blood, as isolated PBMCs, or as DNA extracted from either sample type. CDR1 and CDR2 (MNHEY, SMNVEV) derive from the germline V gene (reference sequence). The CDR3 numbers 16 residues from cysteine through phenylalanine. Here the CDR3 DNA is all that survives: 48 bases in frame from base 1. Germline trimming amounts to 4 bases on V and 2 bases on J, with 6 as the count of junction bases outside the gene matches. TCRbeta CDR3 regions were amplified from genomic DNA by means of the immunoSEQ Assay, a bias-controlled multiplex PCR. Per the authors' processing: Nucleated cell counts per sample were estimated from amplification of reference gene primers within the assay. To quantify the absolute abundance of each unique TCRbeta CDR3 rearrangement, sequence reads were collapsed and filtered. Productive Simpson clonality was computed per sample as the square root of Simpson's diversity index over productive rearrangements. What TCRdb holds here is the immuneACCESS table cut down to in-frame rearrangements. Part of the clones is not present; checked against another copy, under half of the missing clones reflect an unresolved V gene, and the others are unexplained. V, J and clone size reflect that table, while D and trimming were determined from the DNA. The sample yields roughly 210,000 clones; roughly 90% were counted once. The top ten constitute approximately 1.6% of the sample.

This sequence uses TRBV27 and TRBJ1-5, with TRBD1 identical over 9 junction bases. Sample: peripheral blood. The TCR was taken from a man between 65 and 79 years old with acute or convalescent COVID-19. The CDR3 region: CASSSNDRGGNQPQHF. In nucleotides, the sequence is TGTGCCAGCAGTTCGAACGACAGGGGGGGCAATCAGCCCCAGCATTTT.